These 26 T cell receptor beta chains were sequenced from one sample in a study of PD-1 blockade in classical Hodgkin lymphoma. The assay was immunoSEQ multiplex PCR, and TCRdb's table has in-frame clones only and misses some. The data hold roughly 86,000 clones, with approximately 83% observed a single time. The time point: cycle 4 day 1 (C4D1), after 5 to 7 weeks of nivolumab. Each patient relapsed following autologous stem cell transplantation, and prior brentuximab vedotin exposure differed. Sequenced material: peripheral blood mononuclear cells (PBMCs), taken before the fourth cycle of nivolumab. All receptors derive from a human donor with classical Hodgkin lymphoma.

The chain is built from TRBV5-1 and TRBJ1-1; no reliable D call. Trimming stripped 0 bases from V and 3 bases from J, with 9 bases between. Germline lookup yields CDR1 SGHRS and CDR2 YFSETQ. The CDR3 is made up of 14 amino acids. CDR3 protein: CASSLGGSDTEAFF. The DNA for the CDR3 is TGCGCCAGCAGCTTGGGAGGGTCGGACACTGAAGCTTTCTTT.

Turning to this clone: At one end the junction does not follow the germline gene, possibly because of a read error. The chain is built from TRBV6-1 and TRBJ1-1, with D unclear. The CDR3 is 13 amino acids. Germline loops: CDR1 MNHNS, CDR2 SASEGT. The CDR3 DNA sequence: TGTGCCAGCAGTGAAGCGATGGTGTATAAGTTCAACTTT. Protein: CASSEAMVYKFNF.

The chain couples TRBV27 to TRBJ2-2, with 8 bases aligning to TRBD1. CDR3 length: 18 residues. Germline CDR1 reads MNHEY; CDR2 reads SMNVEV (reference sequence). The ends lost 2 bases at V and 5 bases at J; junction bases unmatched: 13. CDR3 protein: CASSLRSGGAVFTGELFF. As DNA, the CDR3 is TGTGCCAGCAGTTTAAGGTCAGGGGGCGCGGTATTTACCGGGGAGCTGTTTTTT.

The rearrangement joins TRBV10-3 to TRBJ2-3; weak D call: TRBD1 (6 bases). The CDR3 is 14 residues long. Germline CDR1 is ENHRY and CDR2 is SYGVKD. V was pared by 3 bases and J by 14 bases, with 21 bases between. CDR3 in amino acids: CAISDPGKSRGTYF. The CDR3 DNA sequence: TGTGCCATCAGTGACCCTGGGAAAAGCAGGGGAACGTATTTT.

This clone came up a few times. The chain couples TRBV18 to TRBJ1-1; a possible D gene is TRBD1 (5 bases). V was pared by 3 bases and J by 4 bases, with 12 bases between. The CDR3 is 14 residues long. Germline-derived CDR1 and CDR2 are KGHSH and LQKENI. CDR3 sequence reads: CASSPSAGITEAFF. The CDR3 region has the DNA TGTGCCAGCTCACCTTCGGCAGGGATCACTGAAGCTTTCTTT.

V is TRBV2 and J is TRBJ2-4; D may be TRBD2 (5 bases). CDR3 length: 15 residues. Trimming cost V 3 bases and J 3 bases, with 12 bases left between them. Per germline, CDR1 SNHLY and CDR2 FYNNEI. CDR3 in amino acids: CASSDPGVDKNIQYF. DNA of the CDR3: TGTGCCAGCAGTGACCCCGGGGTGGACAAAAACATTCAGTACTTC.

The CDR3 protein is CASSQDRGSNTEAFF. The CDR3 DNA reads as TGTGCCAGCAGCCAGGATCGGGGTTCCAACACTGAAGCTTTCTTT. This chain connects TRBV4-2 to TRBJ1-1; unclear D gene. The V end was cut by 3 bases, the J end by 2 bases, with 13 bases between. Germline V gives CDR1 LGHNA, CDR2 YNFKEQ. This CDR3 is 15 amino acids long.

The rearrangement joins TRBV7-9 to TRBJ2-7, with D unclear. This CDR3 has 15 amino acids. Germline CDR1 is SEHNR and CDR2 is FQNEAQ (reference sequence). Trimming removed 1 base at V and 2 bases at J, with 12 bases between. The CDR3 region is CASSLGSGETYEQYF. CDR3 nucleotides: TGTGCCAGCAGCTTAGGGTCAGGCGAGACCTACGAGCAGTACTTC.

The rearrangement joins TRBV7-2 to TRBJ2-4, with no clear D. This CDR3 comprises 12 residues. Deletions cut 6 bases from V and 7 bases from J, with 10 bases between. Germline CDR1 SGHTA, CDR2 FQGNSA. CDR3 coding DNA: TGTGCCAGCAGAGGTTATGGGAACATTCAGTACTTC. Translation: CASRGYGNIQYF.

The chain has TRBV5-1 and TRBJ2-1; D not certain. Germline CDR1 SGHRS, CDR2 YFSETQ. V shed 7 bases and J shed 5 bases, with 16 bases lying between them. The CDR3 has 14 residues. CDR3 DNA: TGCGCCAGCTGGACCGAGACCGAGGACAATGAGCAGTTCTTC. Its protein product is CASWTETEDNEQFF.

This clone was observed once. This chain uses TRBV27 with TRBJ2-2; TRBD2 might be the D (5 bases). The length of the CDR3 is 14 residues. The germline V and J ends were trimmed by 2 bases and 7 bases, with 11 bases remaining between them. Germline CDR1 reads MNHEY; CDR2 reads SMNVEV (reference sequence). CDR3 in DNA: TGTGCCAGCAGTTTAGTGTCGGGGATCGGGGAGCTGTTTTTT. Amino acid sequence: CASSLVSGIGELFF.

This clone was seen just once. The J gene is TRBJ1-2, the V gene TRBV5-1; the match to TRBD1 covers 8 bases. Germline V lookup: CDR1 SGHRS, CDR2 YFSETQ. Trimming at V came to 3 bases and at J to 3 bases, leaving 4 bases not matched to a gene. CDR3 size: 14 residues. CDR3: CASSYGQGDYGYTF. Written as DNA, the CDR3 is TGCGCCAGCAGCTACGGACAGGGAGACTATGGCTACACCTTC.

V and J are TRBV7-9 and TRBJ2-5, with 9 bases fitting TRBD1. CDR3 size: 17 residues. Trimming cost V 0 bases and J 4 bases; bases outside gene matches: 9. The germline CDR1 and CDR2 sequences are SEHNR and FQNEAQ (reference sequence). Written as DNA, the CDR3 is TGTGCCAGCAGCTTAGCGGTCACAGGGGGCGTAGGAGAGACCCAGTACTTC. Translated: CASSLAVTGGVGETQYF.

This chain's CDR3 is CASSPQGIQETQYF. CDR3 bases: TGCGCCAGCAGCCCACAGGGAATCCAAGAGACCCAGTACTTC. The gene calls are TRBV5-1 and TRBJ2-5; the D gene is possibly TRBD1 (6 bases). The V end was cut by 4 bases, the J end by 1 base, with 11 bases between. Germline assignment: CDR1 SGHRS and CDR2 YFSETQ. The CDR3 spans 14 residues.

This CDR3 is CASSLTGGMENIQYF. DNA for the CDR3: TGTGCCAGCAGCCTGACAGGGGGAATGGAAAACATTCAGTACTTC. The chain couples TRBV27 to TRBJ2-4, with TRBD1 matching over 9 bases. The CDR3 has 15 residues. V shed 6 bases, J shed 5 bases, and the junction held 8 bases outside the gene matches. The germline V gene has CDR1 MNHEY and CDR2 SMNVEV (reference sequence).

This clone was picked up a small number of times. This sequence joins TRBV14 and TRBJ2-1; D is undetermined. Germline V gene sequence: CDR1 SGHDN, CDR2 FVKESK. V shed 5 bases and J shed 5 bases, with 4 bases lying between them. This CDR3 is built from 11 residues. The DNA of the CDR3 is TGTGCCAGCAGCGTACACAATGAGCAGTTCTTC. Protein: CASSVHNEQFF.

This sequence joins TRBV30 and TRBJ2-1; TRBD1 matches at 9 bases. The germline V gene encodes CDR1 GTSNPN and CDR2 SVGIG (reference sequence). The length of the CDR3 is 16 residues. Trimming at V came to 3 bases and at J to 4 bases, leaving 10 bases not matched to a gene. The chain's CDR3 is CAWSRDRVKGYNEQFF. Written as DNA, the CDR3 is TGTGCCTGGAGCCGGGACAGGGTTAAAGGGTACAATGAGCAGTTCTTC.

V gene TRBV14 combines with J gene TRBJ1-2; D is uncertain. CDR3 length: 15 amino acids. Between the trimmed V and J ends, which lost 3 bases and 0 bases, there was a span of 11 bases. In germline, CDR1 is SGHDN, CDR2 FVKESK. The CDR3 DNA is TGTGCCAGCAGCCAGACGACCGATGCTAACTATGGCTACACCTTC. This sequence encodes CASSQTTDANYGYTF.

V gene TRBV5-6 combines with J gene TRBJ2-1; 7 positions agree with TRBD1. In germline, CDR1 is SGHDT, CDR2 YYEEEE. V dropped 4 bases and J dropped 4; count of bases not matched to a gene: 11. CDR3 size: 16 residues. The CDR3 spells CASSPTLRQGYNEQFF. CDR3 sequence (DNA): TGTGCCAGCAGCCCTACGCTTAGACAGGGATACAATGAGCAGTTCTTC.

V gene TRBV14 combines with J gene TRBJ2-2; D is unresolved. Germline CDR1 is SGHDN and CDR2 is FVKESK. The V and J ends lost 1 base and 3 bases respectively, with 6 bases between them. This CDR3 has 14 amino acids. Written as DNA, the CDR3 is TGTGCCAGCAGCCAAGCGATGGACACCGGGGAGCTGTTTTTT. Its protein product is CASSQAMDTGELFF.

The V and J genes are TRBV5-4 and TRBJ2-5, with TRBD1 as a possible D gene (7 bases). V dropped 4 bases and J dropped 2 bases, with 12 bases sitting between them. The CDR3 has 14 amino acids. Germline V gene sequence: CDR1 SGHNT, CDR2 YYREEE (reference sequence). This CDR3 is CASSPPGGQETQYF. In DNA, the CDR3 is TGTGCCAGCAGCCCCCCAGGGGGGCAAGAGACCCAGTACTTC.

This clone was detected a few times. The chain's CDR3 is CASSEATLGEQYF. As DNA, the CDR3 is TGTGCCAGCAGTGAAGCGACCTTGGGCGAGCAGTACTTC. V usage is TRBV2 and J usage is TRBJ2-7; D unresolved. This CDR3 comprises 13 residues. The V gene lost 0 bases and the J gene lost 6 bases, with 9 bases spanning the gap. The germline V gene encodes CDR1 SNHLY and CDR2 FYNNEI.

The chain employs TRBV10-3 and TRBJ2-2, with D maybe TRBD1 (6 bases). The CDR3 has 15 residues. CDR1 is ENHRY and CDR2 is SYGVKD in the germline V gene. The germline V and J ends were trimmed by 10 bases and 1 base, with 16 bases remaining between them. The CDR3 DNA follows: TGTGCCACCGGGACACTAATTATGAACACCGGGGAGCTGTTTTTT. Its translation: CATGTLIMNTGELFF.

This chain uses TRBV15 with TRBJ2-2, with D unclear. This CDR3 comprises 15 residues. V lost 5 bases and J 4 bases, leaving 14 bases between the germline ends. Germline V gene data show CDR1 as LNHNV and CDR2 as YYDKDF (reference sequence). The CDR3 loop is CATSGFGRSTGELFF. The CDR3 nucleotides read TGTGCCACCAGCGGATTTGGCCGGAGCACCGGGGAGCTGTTTTTT.

DNA for the CDR3: TGTGCCAGCAGTGAAGCGCTTGGGGTAAAACTGTTTTTT. This encodes CASSEALGVKLFF. This rearrangement joins TRBV2 to TRBJ1-4; unclear D gene. The V gene's germline CDR1 is SNHLY and CDR2 FYNNEI. The CDR3 sequence is 13 residues long. V gave up 0 bases and J gave up 10 bases, with 9 bases separating them.

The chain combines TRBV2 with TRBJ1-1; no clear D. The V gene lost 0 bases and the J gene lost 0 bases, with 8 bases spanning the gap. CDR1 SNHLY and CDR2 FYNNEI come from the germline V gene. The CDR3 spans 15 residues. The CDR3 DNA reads TGTGCCAGCAGTGAAGCGGGCGGACTGAACACTGAAGCTTTCTTT. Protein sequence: CASSEAGGLNTEAFF.